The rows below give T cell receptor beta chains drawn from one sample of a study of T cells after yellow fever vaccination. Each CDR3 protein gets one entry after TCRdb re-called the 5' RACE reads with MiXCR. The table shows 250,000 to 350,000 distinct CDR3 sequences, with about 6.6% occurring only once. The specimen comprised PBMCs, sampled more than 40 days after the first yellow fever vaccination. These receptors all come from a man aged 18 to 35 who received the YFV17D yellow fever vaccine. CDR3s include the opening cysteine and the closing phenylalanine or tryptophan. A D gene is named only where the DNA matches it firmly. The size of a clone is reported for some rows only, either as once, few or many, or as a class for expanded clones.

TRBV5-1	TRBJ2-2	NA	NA	TGCGCCAGCAGCTTGGGGGGACGAAACACCGGGGAGCTGTTTTTT	CASSLGGRNTGELFF
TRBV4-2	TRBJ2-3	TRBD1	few	TGTGCCAGCAGCCAAGGGACAGGGAGCACAGATACGCAGTATTTT	CASSQGTGSTDTQYF
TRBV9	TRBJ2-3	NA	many	TGTGCCAGCAGCGTGAACGGCCCAGATACGCAGTATTTT	CASSVNGPDTQYF
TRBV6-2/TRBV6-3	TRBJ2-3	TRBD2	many	TGTGCCAGCAGCAACGGACTAGCCGGCACAGATACGCAGTATTTT	CASSNGLAGTDTQYF
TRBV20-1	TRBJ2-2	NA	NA	TGCAGTGCTAGACAGGGGACGAACACCGGGGAGCTGTTTTTT	CSARQGTNTGELFF
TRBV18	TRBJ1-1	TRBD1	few	TGTGCCAGCTCACATTCGACAGGGCGCATGAACACTGAAGCTTTCTTT	CASSHSTGRMNTEAFF
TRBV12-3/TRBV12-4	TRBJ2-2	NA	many	TGTGCCAGCAGTTTGGGGGCCGGGAGGAACACCGGGGAGCTGTTTTTT	CASSLGAGRNTGELFF
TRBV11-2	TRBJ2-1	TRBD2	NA	TGTGCCAGCAGCTTAGCCGGGGGGGGTGCCAATGAGCAGTTCTTC	CASSLAGGGANEQFF
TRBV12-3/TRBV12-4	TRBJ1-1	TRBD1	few	TGTGCCAGCACCGGACAGGAGGTAACTGAAGCTTTCTTT	CASTGQEVTEAFF
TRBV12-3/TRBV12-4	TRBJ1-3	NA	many	TGTGCCAGCAGTTTAGGGGCAGCGGCTGGAAACACCATATATTTT	CASSLGAAAGNTIYF
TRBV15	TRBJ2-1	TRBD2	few	TGTGCCACCATTTCGACTAGCGGGGGTAGTGCGCAGTTCTTC	CATISTSGGSAQFF
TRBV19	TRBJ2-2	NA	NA	TGTGCCAGTAGCTCCCCTGGGGAGGCCGGGGAGCTGTTTTTT	CASSSPGEAGELFF
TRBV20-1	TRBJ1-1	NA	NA	TGCAGTGCTAGAGAGGATAGGGGGAGGGACACTGAAGCTTTCTTT	CSAREDRGRDTEAFF
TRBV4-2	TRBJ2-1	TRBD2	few	TGTGCCAGCAGCCACATCAGCGGGGGGGGGTACAATGAGCAGTTCTTC	CASSHISGGGYNEQFF
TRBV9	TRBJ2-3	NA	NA	TGTGCCAGCAGCGCTCCGGGACACCTCACAGATACGCAGTATTTT	CASSAPGHLTDTQYF
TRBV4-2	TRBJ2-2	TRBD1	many	TGTGCCAGCAGTCGGGCCGGGACAGGGGGCCAAAGCGTAATCTCCGGGGAGCTGTTTTTT	CASSRAGTGGQSVISGELFF
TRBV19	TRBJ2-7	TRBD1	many	TGTGCCAGTAGTTGGGGGACAGATAGCTCCTACGAGCAGTACTTC	CASSWGTDSSYEQYF
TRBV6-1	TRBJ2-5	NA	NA	TGTGCCAGCAGTGAATTCCGAGAGACCCAGTACTTC	CASSEFRETQYF
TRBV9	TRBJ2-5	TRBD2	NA	TGTGCCAGCAGCGCCCTGCTACCGGGGGGGCTAGAGACCCAGTACTTC	CASSALLPGGLETQYF
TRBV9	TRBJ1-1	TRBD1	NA	TGTGCCAGCAGCGTAGGAGGGACAGGGGGCATCGAAGCTTTCTTT	CASSVGGTGGIEAFF
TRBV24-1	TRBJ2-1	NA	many	TGTGCCACCAGCCCCCGGGTCACCCCGAGGAATGAGCAGTTCTTC	CATSPRVTPRNEQFF
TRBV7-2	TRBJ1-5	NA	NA	TGTGCCAGCAGCCAGACTCCGTACAATCAGCCCCAGCATTTT	CASSQTPYNQPQHF
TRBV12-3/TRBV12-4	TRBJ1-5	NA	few	TGTGCCAGCAGCACCCGGGGGGCCGAGTCCCAGCATTTT	CASSTRGAESQHF